This T cell receptor (beta chain) emerged from a study of CD8 T cells in Susac syndrome. With 4 bases clipped from V and 6 bases from J, the junction kept 13 bases outside the gene matches. This CDR3 spans 17 amino acids. Germline loops: CDR1 SGDLS, CDR2 YYNGEE. Reverse transcription of 0.5 to 1 ug RNA was performed with random hexamers. Amplification of TCR beta CDR3 used immunoSEQ multiplex PCR across 54 Vbeta and 13 Jbeta. TCRdb used MiXCR to reprocess the immunoSEQ multiplex PCR reads, holding one entry per CDR3 protein. This table has 150,000 or so distinct CDR3 sequences, just under 97% appearing once.

The sequencing sample was made of CD8+ T cells from PBMCs. The sequence was obtained from a human donor with multiple sclerosis. This chain connects TRBV9 to TRBJ2-2, with TRBD2 identical over 9 bases. CDR3 in DNA: TGTGCCAGCAGCCCCGGACTAGCGATTGGTTTAGCCGGGGAGCTGTTTTTT. It yields the protein CASSPGLAIGLAGELFF.